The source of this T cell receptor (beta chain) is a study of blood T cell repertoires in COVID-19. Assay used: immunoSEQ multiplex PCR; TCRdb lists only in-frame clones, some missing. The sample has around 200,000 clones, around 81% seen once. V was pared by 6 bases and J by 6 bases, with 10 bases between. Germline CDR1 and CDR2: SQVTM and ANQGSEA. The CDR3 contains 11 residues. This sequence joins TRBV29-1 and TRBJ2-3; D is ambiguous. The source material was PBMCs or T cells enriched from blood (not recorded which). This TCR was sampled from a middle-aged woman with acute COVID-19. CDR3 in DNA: TGCAGCGTCGCCCTCGAGGATACGCAGTATTTT. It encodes CSVALEDTQYF.